This entry lists 6 T cell receptor beta chains sequenced from one sample in a study of tumor-infiltrating lymphocytes in primary liver carcinoma. TCR beta cDNA was reverse-transcribed from about 500 ng of total RNA. The reaction used a constant-region primer and ProtoScript II reverse transcriptase. Three-round nested multiplex PCR performed with slightly modified ARM-PCR produced the TCR beta libraries. Forward primers for TRBV1-TRBV30 and a C-beta reverse primer served the first two PCR rounds, at about 10 cycles each. MiXCR was run by TCRdb on the multiplex PCR reads, yielding one entry per CDR3 protein. The profile shows tens of thousands of distinct CDR3 sequences, about two thirds of them singletons. Between about 18 and 33 mg of unsorted bulk tissue served as the source from which RNA and DNA were co-extracted. Sequencing used liver tumor tissue from sampling region 4. As for subset: tumor region T4, right-lateral pole. These TCRs come from a man in his forties with primary liver carcinoma and hepatitis B virus infection.

Comments on this clonotype: An end of the junction does not agree with germline; a read error may underlie this. V gene TRBV11-2 combines with J gene TRBJ2-1; unclear D gene. Germline values: CDR1 SGHAT, CDR2 FQNNGV. CDR3 length: 16 residues. The CDR3: CANSLDPESPYNEQFF. The CDR3 nucleotides are TGTGCCAACAGCTTAGACCCAGAGAGCCCCTACAATGAGCAGTTCTTC.

With respect to this clonotype: A junction end diverges from the germline sequence, so it may reflect a read error. CDR3: CASSESGDDEQFF. As DNA, the CDR3 is TGCGCCAGCAGTGAGTCCGGTGATGATGAACAGTTCTTC. V usage is TRBV10-2 and J usage is TRBJ2-1, with no clear D. Germline loops: CDR1 WSHSY, CDR2 SAAADI. There are 13 residues in the CDR3.

Comment on this clonotype: Relative to the germline gene, one junction end is altered; a read error may explain this. The chain employs TRBV29-1 and TRBJ1-1; 8 nucleotides match TRBD1. The V gene's germline CDR1 is SQVTM and CDR2 ANQGSEA. This CDR3 is 15 amino acids long. This chain's CDR3 is CSVAGGRGMNSEAFF. In DNA form, the CDR3 reads TGCAGCGTTGCAGGGGGCAGGGGGATGAACAGTGAAGCTTTCTTT.

As to this clonotype: A read error may produce the germline difference seen at one junction end. The chain employs TRBV15 and TRBJ2-2, with 7 bases matching TRBD2. There are 16 residues in the CDR3. Germline lookup yields CDR1 LNHNV and CDR2 YYDKDF (reference sequence). The CDR3: CATSSGRQANIGELFF. The CDR3 DNA sequence: TGTGCCACCAGCAGCGGGAGGCAGGCGAACATCGGGGAGCTGTTTTTT. The full variable domain, rest sourced from reference TRBV15 and TRBJ2-2, is DAMVIQNPRYQVTQFGKPVTLSCSQTLNHNVMYWYQQKSSQAPKLLFHYYDKDFNNEADTPDNFQSRRPNTSFCFLDIRSPGLGDTAMYLCATSSGRQANIGELFFGEGSRLTVL.

The chain combines TRBV6-2 or TRBV6-3 with TRBJ2-5; 7 bases fit TRBD1. The CDR3 has 15 residues. Trimming at V came to 2 bases and at J to 12 bases, leaving 15 bases not matched to a gene. In germline, CDR1 is MNHEY, CDR2 SVGEGT. The chain's CDR3 is CASSYVRDSREIEYF. The CDR3 coding sequence is TGTGCCAGCAGTTACGTCCGGGACAGTAGGGAGATCGAGTACTTC.

This clonotype was found many times. The J gene is TRBJ1-1, the V gene TRBV11-2; a weak D match, TRBD1 (5 bases). Trimming removed 5 bases at V and 5 bases at J, with 15 bases between. This CDR3 is 14 amino acids long. CDR1 SGHAT and CDR2 FQNNGV come from the germline V gene. This CDR3 reads CASSPWNEGTEAFF. Written as DNA, the CDR3 is TGTGCCAGCAGCCCCTGGAATGAGGGGACTGAAGCTTTCTTT.